This TCR beta chain is drawn from a study of shared clonotypes between healthy human individuals. Only in-frame clones appear in the TCRdb table, and some are missing; sequencing was by immunoSEQ multiplex PCR. The top ten hold roughly 0.82% of the sample, which has around 1,100,000 clones, 70% to 80% seen once. There are 13 residues in the CDR3. From germline, CDR1 is ENHRY and CDR2 SYGVKD. With 6 bases removed from V and 2 bases from J, the gap between germline ends came to 11 bases. This sequence joins TRBV10-3 and TRBJ2-7; possibly TRBD2 for D (5 bases). Sequenced sample: memory CD4+ T cells from PBMCs. Specified subset: CD45RA-negative fraction. This clonotype was sampled from a man aged 18 to 29 in good health. Some clones in this sample may be carry-over from other donors' samples. The DNA of the CDR3 is TGTGCCATCAGGCAGGCGGAGGCCTACGAGCAGTACTTC. Translation: CAIRQAEAYEQYF.